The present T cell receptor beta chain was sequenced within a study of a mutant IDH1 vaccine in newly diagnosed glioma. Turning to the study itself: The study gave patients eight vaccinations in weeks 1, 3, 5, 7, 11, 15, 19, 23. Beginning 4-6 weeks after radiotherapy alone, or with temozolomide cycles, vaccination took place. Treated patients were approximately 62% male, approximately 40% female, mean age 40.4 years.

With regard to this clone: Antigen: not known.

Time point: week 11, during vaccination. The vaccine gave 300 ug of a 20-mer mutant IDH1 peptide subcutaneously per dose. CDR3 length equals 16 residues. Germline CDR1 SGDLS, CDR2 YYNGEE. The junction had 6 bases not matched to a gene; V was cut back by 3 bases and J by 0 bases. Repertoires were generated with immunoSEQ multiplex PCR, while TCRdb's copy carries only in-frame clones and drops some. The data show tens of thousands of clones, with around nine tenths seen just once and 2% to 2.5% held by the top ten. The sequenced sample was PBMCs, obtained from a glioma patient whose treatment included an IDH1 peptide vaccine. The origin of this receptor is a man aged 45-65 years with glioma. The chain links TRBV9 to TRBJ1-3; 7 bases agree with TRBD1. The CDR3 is CASSAQQGFSGNTIYF. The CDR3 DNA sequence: TGTGCCAGCAGCGCTCAACAGGGGTTCTCTGGAAACACCATATATTTT.